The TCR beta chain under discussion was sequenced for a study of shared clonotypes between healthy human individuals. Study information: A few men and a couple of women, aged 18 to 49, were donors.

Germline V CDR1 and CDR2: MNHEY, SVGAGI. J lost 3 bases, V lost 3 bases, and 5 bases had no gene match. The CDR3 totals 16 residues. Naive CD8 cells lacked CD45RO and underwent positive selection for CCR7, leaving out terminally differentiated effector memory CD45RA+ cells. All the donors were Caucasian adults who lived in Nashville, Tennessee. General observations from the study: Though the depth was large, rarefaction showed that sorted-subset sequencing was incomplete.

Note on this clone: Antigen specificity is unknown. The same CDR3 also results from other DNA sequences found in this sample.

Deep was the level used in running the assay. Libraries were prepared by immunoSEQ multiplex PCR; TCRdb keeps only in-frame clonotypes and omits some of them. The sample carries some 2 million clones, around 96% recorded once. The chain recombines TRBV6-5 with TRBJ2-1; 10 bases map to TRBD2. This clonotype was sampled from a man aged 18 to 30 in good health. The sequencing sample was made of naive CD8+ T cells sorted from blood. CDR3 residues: CASSYDPSGSYNEQFF. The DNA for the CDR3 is TGTGCCAGCAGTTATGACCCTAGCGGGAGCTACAATGAGCAGTTCTTC.